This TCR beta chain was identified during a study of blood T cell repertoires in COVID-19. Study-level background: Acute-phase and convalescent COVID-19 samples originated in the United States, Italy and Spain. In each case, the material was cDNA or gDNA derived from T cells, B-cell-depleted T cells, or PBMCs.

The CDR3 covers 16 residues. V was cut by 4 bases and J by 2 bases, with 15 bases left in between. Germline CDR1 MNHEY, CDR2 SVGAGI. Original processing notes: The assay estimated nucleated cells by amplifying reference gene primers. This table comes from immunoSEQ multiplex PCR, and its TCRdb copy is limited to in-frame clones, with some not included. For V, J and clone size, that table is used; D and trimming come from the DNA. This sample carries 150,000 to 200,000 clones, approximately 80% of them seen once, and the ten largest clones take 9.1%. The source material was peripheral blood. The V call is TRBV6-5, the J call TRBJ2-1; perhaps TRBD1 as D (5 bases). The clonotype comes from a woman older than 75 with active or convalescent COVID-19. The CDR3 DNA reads TGTGCCAGCAGTTTACTTGCCCAGGGCCCCTACAATGAGCAGTTCTTC. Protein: CASSLLAQGPYNEQFF.